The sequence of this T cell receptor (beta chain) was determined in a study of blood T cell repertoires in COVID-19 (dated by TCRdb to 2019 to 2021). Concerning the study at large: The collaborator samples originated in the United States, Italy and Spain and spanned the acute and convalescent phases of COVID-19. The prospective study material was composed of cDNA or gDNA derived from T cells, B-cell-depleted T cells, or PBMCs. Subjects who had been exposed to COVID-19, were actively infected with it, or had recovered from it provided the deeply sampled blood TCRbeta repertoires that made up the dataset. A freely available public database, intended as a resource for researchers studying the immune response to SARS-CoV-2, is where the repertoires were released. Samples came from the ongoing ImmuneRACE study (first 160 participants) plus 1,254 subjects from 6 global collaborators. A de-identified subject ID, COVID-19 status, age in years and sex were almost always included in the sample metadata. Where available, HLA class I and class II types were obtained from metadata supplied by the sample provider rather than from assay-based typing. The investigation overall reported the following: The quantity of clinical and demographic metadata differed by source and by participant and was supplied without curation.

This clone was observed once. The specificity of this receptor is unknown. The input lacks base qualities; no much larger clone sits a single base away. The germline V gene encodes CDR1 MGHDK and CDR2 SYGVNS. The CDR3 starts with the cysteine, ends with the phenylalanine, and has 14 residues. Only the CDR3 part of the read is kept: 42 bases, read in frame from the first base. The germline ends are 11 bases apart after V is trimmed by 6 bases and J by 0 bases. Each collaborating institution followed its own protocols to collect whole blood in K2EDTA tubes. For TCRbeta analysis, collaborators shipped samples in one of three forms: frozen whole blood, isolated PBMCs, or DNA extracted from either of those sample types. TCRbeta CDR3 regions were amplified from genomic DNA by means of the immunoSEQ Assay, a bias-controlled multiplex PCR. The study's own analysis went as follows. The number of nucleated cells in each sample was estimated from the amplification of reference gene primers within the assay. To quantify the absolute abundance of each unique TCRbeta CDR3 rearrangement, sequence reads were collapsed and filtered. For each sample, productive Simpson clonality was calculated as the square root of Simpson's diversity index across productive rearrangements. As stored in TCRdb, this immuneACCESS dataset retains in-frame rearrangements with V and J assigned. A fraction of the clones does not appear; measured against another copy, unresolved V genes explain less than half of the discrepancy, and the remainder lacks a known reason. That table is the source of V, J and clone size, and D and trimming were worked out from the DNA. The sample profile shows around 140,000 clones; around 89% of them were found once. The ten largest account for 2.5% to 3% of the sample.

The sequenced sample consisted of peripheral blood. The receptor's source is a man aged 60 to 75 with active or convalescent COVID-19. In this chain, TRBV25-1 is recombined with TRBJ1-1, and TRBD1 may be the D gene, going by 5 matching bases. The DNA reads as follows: TGTGCCAGCAGCTTAGGGGCGGTGAACACTGAAGCTTTCTTT. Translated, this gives CASSLGAVNTEAFF.